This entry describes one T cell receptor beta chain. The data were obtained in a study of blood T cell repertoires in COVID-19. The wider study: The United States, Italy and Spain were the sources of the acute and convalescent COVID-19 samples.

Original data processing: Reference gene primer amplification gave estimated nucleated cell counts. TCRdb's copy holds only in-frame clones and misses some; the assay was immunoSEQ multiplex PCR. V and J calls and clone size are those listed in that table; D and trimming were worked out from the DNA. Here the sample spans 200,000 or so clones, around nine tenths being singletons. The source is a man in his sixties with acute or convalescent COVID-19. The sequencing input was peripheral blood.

The CDR3 spells CAISESGRGTEAFF. Here the CDR3 DNA reads TGTGCCATCAGTGAGTCCGGCAGGGGCACTGAAGCTTTCTTT. The chain uses TRBV10-3 and TRBJ1-1; a possible D gene is TRBD1 (6 bases). Germline V lookup: CDR1 ENHRY, CDR2 SYGVKD. The CDR3 is 14 amino acids. V was cut by 0 bases and J by 4 bases, with 9 bases left in between.